The rows below give T cell receptor beta chains drawn from one sample of a study of CD8+ T cells in alopecia areata. Assay: immunoSEQ multiplex PCR; the TCRdb copy retains only in-frame clones and omits some. The sample lists more than 200,000 clones; roughly two fifths were seen once. The sequencing used CD4+ T cells sorted from blood, collected at approximately week 39, from a patient treated with tofacitinib. The receptors stem from a human donor with alopecia areata. Each CDR3 is given with its conserved first and last residue.

V: TRBV11-2
J: TRBJ2-1
CDR3: CASSLELGVTVEQFF

V: TRBV11-2
J: TRBJ1-1
CDR3: CASRLRTGSNTEAFF

V: TRBV28
J: TRBJ1-1
CDR3: CASRTGATRREAFF

V: TRBV5-4
J: TRBJ2-1
CDR3: CASSFRLATYNEQFF

V: TRBV5-1
J: TRBJ2-7
CDR3: CASSPGQIVEQYF

V: TRBV7-9
J: TRBJ1-1
CDR3: CASSLDGLRNTEAFF

V: TRBV7-3
J: TRBJ1-4
CDR3: CASCSNRDMRKKKLFF

V: TRBV7-9
J: TRBJ2-1
CDR3: CASSYSGTAYNEQFF

V: TRBV5-1
J: TRBJ2-7
CDR3: CASSLEPTMSNEQYF

V: TRBV4-1
J: TRBJ1-2
CDR3: CASSQADREYGYTF

V: TRBV7-9
J: TRBJ1-2
CDR3: CASSLEGVGYTF

V: TRBV30
J: TRBJ2-5
CDR3: CAWTTYGLGTQYF

V: TRBV7-3
J: TRBJ2-1
CDR3: CASSLDPRGNEQFF

V: TRBV6-6
J: TRBJ1-5
CDR3: CASSGRERSNQPQHF